This TCR beta chain came from a study of blood T cell repertoires in COVID-19. For the study at large: Sources were T cells, B-cell-depleted T cells, or PBMCs; the material itself was cDNA or gDNA.

Per the authors' pipeline: Amplification with reference gene primers provided the estimates of nucleated cell counts. TCRdb's table, derived via immunoSEQ multiplex PCR, lists solely in-frame clones and lacks some. D and trimming come from the DNA, and the V and J calls and clone size come from that table. Of 250,000 to 300,000 clones detected, roughly 84% appear once; the ten largest clones hold 3.5% to 5%. CDR1 and CDR2 (germline): SGHAT, FQNNGV. Trimming cost V 0 bases and J 4 bases; bases outside gene matches: 5. This CDR3 contains 16 residues. Sequenced material: peripheral blood. The genes are TRBV11-2 and TRBJ2-5; 10 bases agree with TRBD2. This TCR derives from a man aged 60 to 69 with acute or convalescent COVID-19. CDR3 sequence (DNA): TGTGCCAGCAGCTTAGATTTAAGCGGGGGGGCAGAGACCCAGTACTTC. Its translation: CASSLDLSGGAETQYF.